This is a list of T cell receptor beta chains from one sample in a study of CD8+CD57+ T cells in acquired aplastic anemia. Each CDR3 protein gets one entry after TCRdb re-called the reads with MiXCR. The sample yields under 200,000 distinct CDR3 sequences, about 50% seen once. The specimen sequenced was sorted CD4+, CD8+, or CD8+CD57+ T cells (not recorded which) from PBMCs. The receptors here all came from a human donor with aplastic anemia. The CDR3 runs from the conserved cysteine through the conserved F or W. A D gene is named only where the DNA matches it firmly. Rows give clone size only sometimes, using once, few, many, or a class for an expanded clone.

j_call: TRBJ2-2; clone_size: .; v_call: TRBV9; d_call: TRBD2; cdr3_aa: CASSAQGLGLAGGLNTGELFF; cdr3_nt: TGTGCCAGCAGCGCACAGGGGTTAGGGCTAGCGGGAGGACTGAACACCGGGGAGCTGTTTTTT
j_call: TRBJ1-2; clone_size: .; v_call: TRBV15; d_call: TRBD1; cdr3_aa: CATSLSVTGGYGYTF; cdr3_nt: TGTGCCACCAGCCTCTCAGTTACAGGGGGCTATGGCTACACCTTC
j_call: TRBJ1-2; clone_size: many; v_call: TRBV24-1; d_call: .; cdr3_aa: CATTPRGAGYTF; cdr3_nt: TGTGCCACCACCCCAAGGGGAGCGGGCTACACCTTC
j_call: TRBJ1-5; clone_size: many; v_call: TRBV24-1; d_call: .; cdr3_aa: CATSDSRLGVSNQPQHF; cdr3_nt: TGTGCCACCAGTGATTCACGGTTGGGTGTGAGCAATCAGCCCCAGCATTTT
j_call: TRBJ1-5; clone_size: .; v_call: TRBV5-6; d_call: .; cdr3_aa: CASSFLGSNQPQHF; cdr3_nt: TGTGCCAGCAGCTTTTTGGGTTCCAATCAGCCCCAGCATTTT
j_call: TRBJ1-5; clone_size: .; v_call: TRBV30; d_call: TRBD1; cdr3_aa: CAWSGGDREQPQHF; cdr3_nt: TGTGCCTGGAGTGGCGGGGACAGGGAACAGCCCCAGCATTTT
j_call: TRBJ2-5; clone_size: .; v_call: TRBV3-1; d_call: TRBD1; cdr3_aa: CASSHIDRGLSETQYF; cdr3_nt: TGTGCCAGCAGCCACATCGACAGGGGGCTGTCGGAGACCCAGTACTTC
j_call: TRBJ1-5; clone_size: few; v_call: TRBV10-3; d_call: .; cdr3_aa: CAISELGLRQPQHF; cdr3_nt: TGTGCCATCAGTGAGCTGGGACTACGTCAGCCCCAGCATTTT
j_call: TRBJ1-1; clone_size: .; v_call: TRBV20-1; d_call: TRBD1; cdr3_aa: CSAGVGGMNTEAFF; cdr3_nt: TGCAGTGCTGGGGTAGGGGGCATGAACACTGAAGCTTTCTTT
j_call: TRBJ1-5; clone_size: .; v_call: TRBV7-2; d_call: .; cdr3_aa: CASSLAGVGQPQHF; cdr3_nt: TGTGCCAGCAGCTTAGCTGGGGTGGGGCAGCCCCAGCATTTT
j_call: TRBJ2-1; clone_size: .; v_call: TRBV24-1; d_call: .; cdr3_aa: CATSPAESPYNEQFF; cdr3_nt: TGTGCCACGAGTCCTGCCGAGAGCCCCTACAATGAGCAGTTCTTC
j_call: TRBJ1-2; clone_size: many; v_call: TRBV5-4; d_call: .; cdr3_aa: CASSSGTETDGYTF; cdr3_nt: TGTGCCAGCAGCTCCGGGACGGAAACCGATGGCTACACCTTC
j_call: TRBJ1-6; clone_size: few; v_call: TRBV25-1; d_call: .; cdr3_aa: CASRDSLNSPLHF; cdr3_nt: TGTGCCAGTAGAGACAGCCTCAATTCACCCCTCCACTTT
j_call: TRBJ1-5; clone_size: once; v_call: TRBV20-1; d_call: .; cdr3_aa: CSARGASQPQHF; cdr3_nt: TGCAGTGCTAGAGGGGCTAGTCAGCCCCAGCATTTT
j_call: TRBJ1-4; clone_size: .; v_call: TRBV15; d_call: .; cdr3_aa: CATSRGGENEKLFF; cdr3_nt: TGTGCCACCAGCAGAGGAGGGGAGAATGAAAAACTGTTTTTT
j_call: TRBJ1-6; clone_size: .; v_call: TRBV6-1; d_call: .; cdr3_aa: CASITTGTSNSPLHF; cdr3_nt: TGTGCCAGTATAACAACCGGGACATCTAATTCACCCCTCCACTTT
j_call: TRBJ2-5; clone_size: .; v_call: TRBV4-1; d_call: TRBD2; cdr3_aa: CASSHGLGAGETQYF; cdr3_nt: TGCGCCAGCAGCCATGGACTAGGGGCTGGTGAGACCCAGTACTTC
j_call: TRBJ2-1; clone_size: .; v_call: TRBV3-1; d_call: .; cdr3_aa: CASSQVSHEQFF; cdr3_nt: TGTGCCAGCAGCCAAGTCTCCCACGAGCAGTTCTTC
j_call: TRBJ2-5; clone_size: .; v_call: TRBV20-1; d_call: .; cdr3_aa: CSAFQGSLETQYF; cdr3_nt: TGCAGTGCTTTCCAAGGATCTTTAGAGACCCAGTACTTC
j_call: TRBJ2-1; clone_size: few; v_call: TRBV15; d_call: .; cdr3_aa: CATSRGSLVGPYNEQFF; cdr3_nt: TGTGCCACCAGCAGAGGAAGTCTAGTGGGCCCTTACAATGAGCAGTTCTTC
j_call: TRBJ1-5; clone_size: .; v_call: TRBV6-1; d_call: TRBD1; cdr3_aa: CASSRSGTGEQPQHF; cdr3_nt: TGTGCCAGCAGTAGATCCGGGACAGGGGAGCAGCCCCAGCATTTT
j_call: TRBJ1-1; clone_size: .; v_call: TRBV25-1; d_call: TRBD1; cdr3_aa: CASTPGGQMNTEAFF; cdr3_nt: TGTGCCAGCACTCCGGGGGGACAGATGAACACTGAAGCTTTCTTT
j_call: TRBJ1-2; clone_size: .; v_call: TRBV3-1; d_call: .; cdr3_aa: CASSQDYPGTDNYGYTF; cdr3_nt: TGTGCCAGCAGCCAAGATTACCCCGGCACCGACAACTATGGCTACACCTTC
j_call: TRBJ2-2; clone_size: .; v_call: TRBV24-1; d_call: .; cdr3_aa: CATSDPARSEELFF; cdr3_nt: TGTGCCACCAGTGATCCGGCCCGGTCCGAGGAGCTGTTTTTT
j_call: TRBJ1-2; clone_size: many; v_call: TRBV2; d_call: .; cdr3_aa: CASSYAVTVHGYTF; cdr3_nt: TGTGCCAGCAGCTACGCCGTGACAGTCCATGGCTACACCTTC
j_call: TRBJ1-5; clone_size: .; v_call: TRBV24-1; d_call: TRBD1; cdr3_aa: CATSVGQGINQPQHF; cdr3_nt: TGTGCCACCAGTGTCGGACAGGGCATTAATCAGCCCCAGCATTTT
j_call: TRBJ1-1; clone_size: .; v_call: TRBV12-3/TRBV12-4; d_call: .; cdr3_aa: CASGPLSTEAFF; cdr3_nt: TGTGCCAGCGGTCCGTTAAGCACTGAAGCTTTCTTT
j_call: TRBJ2-7; clone_size: .; v_call: TRBV29-1; d_call: TRBD1; cdr3_aa: CSLKFWDRGQSYEQYF; cdr3_nt: TGCAGCCTAAAATTTTGGGACAGGGGACAGTCCTACGAGCAGTACTTC
j_call: TRBJ1-2; clone_size: .; v_call: TRBV30; d_call: .; cdr3_aa: CAWSSGSTNYGYTF; cdr3_nt: TGTGCCTGGAGTAGCGGGAGTACGAACTATGGCTACACCTTC
j_call: TRBJ2-7; clone_size: .; v_call: TRBV19; d_call: .; cdr3_aa: CASSPQGSSYEQYF; cdr3_nt: TGTGCCAGTAGTCCGCAGGGGAGCTCCTACGAGCAGTACTTC
j_call: TRBJ1-1; clone_size: .; v_call: TRBV24-1; d_call: .; cdr3_aa: CATRAGWNTEAFF; cdr3_nt: TGTGCCACCCGGGCAGGATGGAACACTGAAGCTTTCTTT
j_call: TRBJ1-1; clone_size: many; v_call: TRBV20-1; d_call: .; cdr3_aa: CSARDLSRGGNTEAFF; cdr3_nt: TGCAGTGCTAGAGACCTTAGCCGGGGGGGGAACACTGAAGCTTTCTTT
j_call: TRBJ2-1; clone_size: few; v_call: TRBV24-1; d_call: TRBD2; cdr3_aa: CATSTSGLAGHEQFF; cdr3_nt: TGTGCCACCAGCACGTCTGGACTAGCGGGGCATGAGCAGTTCTTC
j_call: TRBJ2-1; clone_size: .; v_call: TRBV7-9; d_call: .; cdr3_aa: CASSTPGNEQFF; cdr3_nt: TGTGCCAGCAGCACCCCCGGGAATGAGCAGTTCTTC
j_call: TRBJ2-7; clone_size: .; v_call: TRBV15; d_call: .; cdr3_aa: CATSREIPYEQYF; cdr3_nt: TGTGCCACCAGCAGAGAAATCCCTTACGAGCAGTACTTC
j_call: TRBJ1-1; clone_size: few; v_call: TRBV7-7; d_call: .; cdr3_aa: CASSLLRNTEAFF; cdr3_nt: TGTGCTAGCAGCTTATTAAGGAACACTGAAGCTTTCTTT
j_call: TRBJ2-5; clone_size: many; v_call: TRBV4-1; d_call: .; cdr3_aa: CASSQSQGGETQYF; cdr3_nt: TGCGCCAGCAGCCAATCACAGGGTGGAGAGACCCAGTACTTC
j_call: TRBJ2-1; clone_size: few; v_call: TRBV5-4; d_call: TRBD2; cdr3_aa: CASRTSGYNEQFF; cdr3_nt: TGTGCCAGCCGGACTAGCGGATACAATGAGCAGTTCTTC
j_call: TRBJ2-7; clone_size: .; v_call: TRBV6-5; d_call: TRBD1; cdr3_aa: CASSFGTGGTYEQCF; cdr3_nt: TGTGCCAGCAGTTTTGGGACAGGGGGAACCTACGAGCAGTGCTTC
j_call: TRBJ1-1; clone_size: many; v_call: TRBV11-2; d_call: TRBD1; cdr3_aa: CASSLLPYRNPRDRRDTEAFF; cdr3_nt: TGTGCCAGCAGCTTACTACCTTATCGTAATCCCCGGGACAGAAGGGACACTGAAGCTTTCTTT
j_call: TRBJ1-2; clone_size: many; v_call: TRBV29-1; d_call: .; cdr3_aa: CSVLDYGYTF; cdr3_nt: TGCAGCGTCTTAGACTATGGCTACACCTTC
j_call: TRBJ1-6; clone_size: .; v_call: TRBV7-9; d_call: .; cdr3_aa: CASSLVAGPNSPLHF; cdr3_nt: TGTGCCAGCAGCCTAGTGGCAGGGCCGAATTCACCCCTCCACTTT
j_call: TRBJ1-2; clone_size: many; v_call: TRBV6-5; d_call: .; cdr3_aa: CASSYGFRGNYGYTF; cdr3_nt: TGTGCCAGCAGTTACGGTTTTCGGGGGAACTATGGCTACACCTTC
j_call: TRBJ2-7; clone_size: .; v_call: TRBV29-1; d_call: TRBD1; cdr3_aa: CSVDRQGDEQYF; cdr3_nt: TGCAGCGTTGATCGACAGGGGGACGAGCAGTACTTC
j_call: TRBJ2-1; clone_size: once; v_call: TRBV14; d_call: TRBD2; cdr3_aa: CASSLSGSSYNERFF; cdr3_nt: TGTGCCAGCAGCCTTAGCGGGAGCTCCTACAATGAGCGGTTCTTC
j_call: TRBJ2-1; clone_size: many; v_call: TRBV12-3/TRBV12-4; d_call: .; cdr3_aa: CASSLSLLRWQFF; cdr3_nt: TGTGCCAGCAGTTTATCCCTCCTCCGATGGCAGTTCTTC